The 14 T cell receptor beta chains in this list originate from one sample, sequenced in a study of blood T cell repertoires in COVID-19. Assay: immunoSEQ multiplex PCR; the TCRdb copy retains only in-frame clones and omits some. This table has roughly 66,000 clones, around 82% appearing once. Input material: peripheral blood. The receptors were sampled from a man between 60 and 70 years old with acute or convalescent COVID-19.

A few counts support this clone. The V gene is TRBV5-6, the J gene TRBJ1-2, with D perhaps matching TRBD1 (6 bases). V lost 3 bases, J lost 4 bases, and 16 bases lay in between. The CDR3 has 15 residues. Germline assignment: CDR1 SGHDT and CDR2 YYEEEE. DNA for the CDR3: TGTGCCAGCAGCTCCCGGGGTACAGGGATCTATGGCTACACCTTC. Protein product: CASSSRGTGIYGYTF.

The chain is built from TRBV11-2 and TRBJ2-1; D not certain. Trimming removed 0 bases from V and 0 bases from J, with 9 bases in between. The CDR3 sequence is 16 residues long. The germline V gene encodes CDR1 SGHAT and CDR2 FQNNGV. The CDR3, as DNA: TGTGCCAGCAGCTTAGACCTCGAGAGCTCCTACAATGAGCAGTTCTTC. Its protein is CASSLDLESSYNEQFF.

The chain recombines TRBV5-5 with TRBJ2-1; 7 bases match TRBD1. This CDR3 has 14 amino acids. The germline CDR1 and CDR2 sequences are SGHKS and YYEKEE (reference sequence). J gave up 9 bases and V 4 bases, and 10 bases lay outside the gene matches. DNA of the CDR3: TGTGCCAGCAGCCCGACGACAGGGATTGGTGAGCAGTTCTTC. It yields the protein CASSPTTGIGEQFF.

Concerning this clone itself: At one boundary the junction diverges from the germline segment, which might be a read error. The V and J genes are TRBV5-6 and TRBJ1-2; unclear D gene. Germline CDR1 is SGHDT and CDR2 is YYEEEE. This CDR3 contains 14 residues. The CDR3 loop reads CASSPSGGFYGYTF. DNA for the CDR3: TGTGCTAGCAGCCCCAGTGGAGGGTTCTATGGCTACACCTTC.

In DNA form, the CDR3 reads TGTGCCAGTAGTTTTCGGACAGGATACAATGAGCAGTTCTTC. This encodes CASSFRTGYNEQFF. The V and J genes are TRBV19 and TRBJ2-1, with 7 positions matching TRBD1. Germline V gene data show CDR1 as LNHDA and CDR2 as SQIVND (reference sequence). J was trimmed by 4 bases and V by 5 bases; bases with no gene match: 5. The CDR3 has 14 residues. The full variable domain, with the rest looked up from reference TRBV19 and TRBJ2-1, is DGGITQSPKYLFRKEGQNVTLSCEQNLNHDAMYWYRQDPGQGLRLIYYSQIVNDFQKGDIAEGYSVSREKKESFPLTVTSAQKNPTAFYLCASSFRTGYNEQFFGPGTRLTVL.

The chain couples TRBV24-1 to TRBJ2-5; maybe TRBD1 (6 bases). V gave up 3 bases and J gave up 1 base, with 14 bases separating them. CDR1 is KGHDR and CDR2 is SFDVKD in the germline V gene. This CDR3 spans 16 amino acids. The CDR3 loop is CATSDPVQGIQETQYF. In DNA form, the CDR3 reads TGTGCCACCAGTGATCCTGTACAGGGTATCCAAGAGACCCAGTACTTC.

This chain links TRBV19 with TRBJ2-7; TRBD1 aligns across 9 bases. Germline V gene data show CDR1 as LNHDA and CDR2 as SQIVND (reference sequence). This CDR3 has 14 residues. The trim removed 0 bases at V and 6 bases at J, leaving 3 bases unmatched. The CDR3 spells CASSIEGTGSEQYF. In nucleotides, the CDR3 is TGTGCCAGTAGTATAGAGGGGACAGGGAGCGAGCAGTACTTC.

V gene TRBV29-1 combines with J gene TRBJ1-2, with D perhaps matching TRBD1 (5 bases). Per germline, CDR1 SQVTM and CDR2 ANQGSEA. Trimming took 4 bases from V and 6 from J, leaving 12 bases between them. This CDR3 has 12 residues. Here the CDR3 DNA reads TGCAGCGTTGGCCAGGGACTCGATGGCTACACCTTC. Amino acids: CSVGQGLDGYTF. Based on the CDR3 plus reference TRBV29-1 and TRBJ1-2, the full variable domain is SAVISQKPSRDICQRGTSLTIQCQVDSQVTMMFWYRQQPGQSLTLIATANQGSEATYESGFVIDKFPISRPNLTFSTLTVSNMSPEDSSIYLCSVGQGLDGYTFGSGTRLTVV.

This chain connects TRBV7-9 to TRBJ1-4, with 7 bases aligning to TRBD1. The germline V gene has CDR1 SEHNR and CDR2 FQNEAQ (reference sequence). This CDR3 has 15 amino acids. J was trimmed by 6 bases and V by 0 bases; bases with no gene match: 4. CDR3 residues: CASSLAAGGHEKLFF. As DNA, the CDR3 is TGTGCCAGCAGCTTAGCGGCAGGGGGTCATGAAAAACTGTTTTTT.

The chain recombines TRBV24-1 with TRBJ1-2; 8 nucleotides match TRBD1. This CDR3 contains 15 residues. Germline V gives CDR1 KGHDR, CDR2 SFDVKD. The trim removed 2 bases at V and 2 bases at J, leaving 3 bases unmatched. CDR3 loop: CATSDSRQGNYGYTF. CDR3 sequence (DNA): TGTGCCACCAGTGATTCTCGACAGGGGAACTATGGCTACACCTTC.

Many counts were recorded for this clone. This chain joins TRBV5-6 and TRBJ2-2; 9 bases match TRBD2. V gave up 2 bases and J gave up 2 bases; unmatched junction bases: 10. CDR3 size: 18 residues. CDR1 SGHDT and CDR2 YYEEEE come from the germline V gene. The CDR3 region is CASSFLLLTSGNTGELFF. As DNA, the CDR3 is TGTGCCAGCAGCTTTCTCCTATTGACTAGCGGTAACACCGGGGAGCTGTTTTTT.

The rearrangement joins TRBV7-2 to TRBJ2-7; 7 nucleotides agree with TRBD1. J lost 6 bases, V lost 0 bases, and 8 bases had no gene match. Germline V gene data show CDR1 as SGHTA and CDR2 as FQGNSA. This CDR3 spans 15 amino acids. This chain's CDR3 is CASSLAFTRDSEQYF. The CDR3 DNA reads as TGTGCCAGCAGCTTAGCTTTCACCCGGGACAGCGAGCAGTACTTC.

This clone was observed a single time. The J gene is TRBJ1-1, the V gene TRBV19, with D possibly being TRBD1 (6 bases). The CDR3 loop spans 14 amino acids. V lost 7 bases, J lost 4 bases, and 16 bases lay in between. Germline V gives CDR1 LNHDA, CDR2 SQIVND (reference sequence). CDR3 protein: CASTRGLFITEAFF. CDR3 coding DNA: TGTGCCAGTACGCGGGGGCTATTTATCACTGAAGCTTTCTTT.

V and J are TRBV24-1 and TRBJ2-2, with unresolved D. Looked up from germline, CDR1 is KGHDR and CDR2 is SFDVKD. The CDR3 is 15 residues long. V was clipped by 5 bases and J by 2 bases, with 11 bases between them. The CDR3 region is CATSGAGINTGELFF. For the CDR3, the DNA is TGTGCCACCAGTGGGGCAGGAATAAACACCGGGGAGCTGTTTTTT.